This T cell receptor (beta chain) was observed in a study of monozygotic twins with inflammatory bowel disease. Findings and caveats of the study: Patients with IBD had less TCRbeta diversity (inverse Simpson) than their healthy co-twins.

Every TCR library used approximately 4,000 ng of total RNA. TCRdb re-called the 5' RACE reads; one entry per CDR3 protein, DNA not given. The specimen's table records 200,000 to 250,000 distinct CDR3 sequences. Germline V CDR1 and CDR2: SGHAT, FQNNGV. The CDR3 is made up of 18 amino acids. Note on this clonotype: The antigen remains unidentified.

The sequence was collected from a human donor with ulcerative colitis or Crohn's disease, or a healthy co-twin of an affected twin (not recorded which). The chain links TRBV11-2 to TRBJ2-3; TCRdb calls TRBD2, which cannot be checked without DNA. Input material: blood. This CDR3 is CASSPLARAAGWADTQYF.